These 2 T cell receptor beta chains share one sample of origin, sequenced in a study of shared clonotypes between healthy human individuals. Assay used: immunoSEQ multiplex PCR; TCRdb lists only in-frame clones, some missing. The sample has about 92,000 clones; less than 60% are singletons. Sequencing was done on a sample of PBMCs. The source of these receptors is a woman in her thirties or forties in good health. Some clones in this sample may be carry-over from other donors' samples.

This clone appeared once. The chain couples TRBV7-9 to TRBJ2-1, with 9 positions matching TRBD1. The CDR3 is 16 amino acids. Germline loops: CDR1 SEHNR, CDR2 FQNEAQ (reference sequence). The trim removed 4 bases at V and 5 bases at J, leaving 9 bases unmatched. The CDR3 is CASSSRDRDQHNEQFF. In DNA form, the CDR3 reads TGTGCCAGCAGCTCCCGGGACAGGGATCAACACAATGAGCAGTTCTTC.

This clone was observed a handful of times. The genes are TRBV30 and TRBJ1-3; D is unresolved. The germline gives CDR1 GTSNPN, CDR2 SVGIG (reference sequence). Trimming left V 1 base short and J 4 bases short, with 14 bases between. There are 15 residues in the CDR3. The CDR3 nucleotides read TGTGCCTGGAGTGCGGGTCTCTCGGGGGGAAACACCATATATTTT. Protein product: CAWSAGLSGGNTIYF.